This T cell receptor (beta chain) emerged from a study of cytomegalovirus exposure and HLA in healthy donors. For the study at large: Per a later analysis, the roughly 690 first-cohort and 95 to 150 validation repertoires shared one platform. The study's findings and limits: Cytomegalovirus status was reportedly diagnosed by the classifier with high sensitivity and specificity.

TCRdb's copy holds only in-frame clones and misses some; the assay was immunoSEQ multiplex PCR. The sample shows 120,000 to 150,000 clones, roughly four fifths of them seen only once. The germline V gene encodes CDR1 SGHDT and CDR2 YYEEEE. With 0 bases clipped from V and 3 bases from J, the junction kept 3 bases outside the gene matches. The CDR3 is 14 residues long. With regard to this clone: No antigen is known for it.

The study drew the donors from its approximately 130-subject validation cohort, separate from the roughly 700-subject first cohort. This sequence was found in a woman in her twenties or thirties in good health and CMV-seronegative. This rearrangement joins TRBV5-6 to TRBJ2-7; TRBD1 matches 7 bases. Material for sequencing was PBMCs. The CDR3 loop reads CASSLGQGVYEQYF. In nucleotides, the CDR3 is TGTGCCAGCAGCTTGGGGCAGGGGGTCTACGAGCAGTACTTC.